Below, 9 T cell receptor beta chains from the same sample are listed, as sequenced in a study of human T cells and chemical hapten exposure (dated by TCRdb to the early 2020s). This sample's time point label indicates: patch test 1, 2 weeks after DPC sensitization. In the paper's terms, the treatment or condition label means: therapeutic diphenylcyclopropenone sensitization with weekly scalp DPC. The protocol used for the library was RACE. The sequencer was a NextSeq 500. TCRdb cleaned the public reads at Q25 with fastp, built clones with MiXCR and kept in-frame beta chains. Under each unique CDR3 protein, matching rows form one entry showing the most common genes and DNA. The sample table contains fewer than 200,000 distinct CDR3 sequences; only one count was recorded for about 22% of them. In total, the top ten clones hold over 6.5% of the sample. The sample in question was whole blood, obtained in connection with sensitization to the hapten diphenylcyclopropenone (DPC). These receptors all stem from a woman aged 45 to 65 with alopecia areata. Some clones in this sample may be carry-over from other donors' samples.

This clonotype has just a few counts. This chain links TRBV11-2 with TRBJ2-7; either TRBD1 or TRBD2 may fit D (5 bases each). This CDR3 contains 15 residues. Germline V gives CDR1 SGHAT, CDR2 FQNNGV. The V and J ends lost 7 bases and 4 bases respectively, with 20 bases between them. CDR3 region: CASTRWDLGEYEQYF. As DNA, the CDR3 is TGTGCCAGCACCCGATGGGACCTAGGCGAATACGAGCAGTACTTC.

This chain connects TRBV10-3 to TRBJ2-1; 9 bases are shared with TRBD2. V lost 4 bases, J lost 0 bases, and 16 bases stayed unmatched. The CDR3 is 20 amino acids. Per germline, CDR1 ENHRY and CDR2 SYGVKD. In nucleotides, the CDR3 is TGTGCCATCAGTGGTACCGGGACTAGCTCAGGTCAGGGCTCCTACAATGAGCAGTTCTTC. Its protein product is CAISGTGTSSGQGSYNEQFF.

V gene TRBV4-2 combines with J gene TRBJ2-7; either TRBD1 or TRBD2 may fit D (5 bases each). The CDR3 covers 15 residues. The ends were cut back, 4 bases at V and 2 bases at J, with 15 bases in the middle. Germline V CDR1 and CDR2: LGHNA, YNFKEQ. The CDR3 DNA reads as TGTGCCAGCAGCCCATCCGGCGTGGGGGCCTACGAGCAGTACTTC. Its protein product is CASSPSGVGAYEQYF.

This chain links TRBV9 with TRBJ2-3; 14 bases agree with TRBD2. The CDR3 covers 16 residues. The junction had 7 bases not matched to a gene; V was cut back by 4 bases and J by 6 bases. The germline V gene encodes CDR1 SGDLS and CDR2 YYNGEE. CDR3 bases: TGTGCCAGCAGCAGCGGGACTAGCGGGAGTCACGATACGCAGTATTTT. This encodes CASSSGTSGSHDTQYF.

The V call is TRBV21-1, the J call TRBJ1-5; whether TRBD1, the table's D call, matches the DNA was not checked. TRBV21-1 counts as a pseudogene. The CDR3 runs to 15 residues. CDR3 coding DNA: TGTGCCAGCAGCAAAGTGTTGGGGGAACGGCAGCCCCAGCATTTT. Residues: CASSKVLGERQPQHF.

This sequence joins TRBV6-5 and TRBJ1-2; tentatively, D is TRBD1 (5 bases). The germline V and J ends were trimmed by 5 bases and 4 bases, with 14 bases remaining between them. The V gene's germline CDR1 is MNHEY and CDR2 SVGAGI. CDR3 length equals 14 residues. Written as DNA, the CDR3 is TGTGCCAGCAGTAGATGGGGGGAGGGCTATGGCTACACCTTC. It is translated as CASSRWGEGYGYTF.

This clonotype was seen many times. The rearrangement joins TRBV27 to TRBJ1-5; D remains unclear. The CDR3 has 14 residues. V lost 6 bases and J 2 bases, leaving 11 bases between the germline ends. Germline V CDR1 and CDR2: MNHEY, SMNVEV (reference sequence). The chain's CDR3 is CASSLKIGNQPQHF. DNA for the CDR3: TGTGCCAGCAGCTTAAAGATAGGCAATCAGCCCCAGCATTTT.

The V and J genes are TRBV9 and TRBJ1-1; D gene uncertain. Germline CDR1 reads SGDLS; CDR2 reads YYNGEE. Trimming shortened V by 0 bases and J by 5 bases, and 8 bases separated the two germline ends. The CDR3 has 13 residues. The CDR3 sequence: CASSVEARTEAFF. CDR3 nucleotide sequence: TGTGCCAGCAGCGTAGAAGCGAGGACTGAAGCTTTCTTT.

This chain connects TRBV3-1 to TRBJ1-4; 7 bases map to TRBD1. The germline gives CDR1 LGHDT, CDR2 YNNKEL (reference sequence). The junction had 7 bases not matched to a gene; V was cut back by 5 bases and J by 7 bases. There are 14 residues in the CDR3. The CDR3 reads CASSSRQGGEKLFF. The CDR3 DNA follows: TGTGCCAGCAGCTCCCGACAGGGAGGTGAAAAACTGTTTTTT.